This TCR beta chain was observed in a study of identical twins. Study-wide findings and caveats: Less excess twin sharing appeared in beta out-of-frame sequences. Monozygotic twins shared more out-of-frame TCR alpha than recombination models predicted.

All donors were healthy, and all were Caucasian. The CDR3 totals 16 residues. Germline-derived CDR1 and CDR2 are DFQATT and SNEGSKA (reference sequence). Concerning this clonotype: The antigen is not known. Germline and junction disagree at one end, which may indicate a read error.

TCRdb processed the 5' RACE reads anew with MiXCR; each CDR3 protein has one entry. The table shows roughly 1,500,000 distinct CDR3 sequences, with about 32% occurring only once. Sample: cord blood. The clonotype originates from a newborn girl in good health. The V call is TRBV20-1, the J call TRBJ2-1; 9 bases are shared with TRBD2. The CDR3 sequence: CGARDRGGGAHNEQFF. CDR3 nucleotides: TGCGGTGCTAGAGATCGGGGCGGGGGGGCCCACAATGAGCAGTTCTTC.